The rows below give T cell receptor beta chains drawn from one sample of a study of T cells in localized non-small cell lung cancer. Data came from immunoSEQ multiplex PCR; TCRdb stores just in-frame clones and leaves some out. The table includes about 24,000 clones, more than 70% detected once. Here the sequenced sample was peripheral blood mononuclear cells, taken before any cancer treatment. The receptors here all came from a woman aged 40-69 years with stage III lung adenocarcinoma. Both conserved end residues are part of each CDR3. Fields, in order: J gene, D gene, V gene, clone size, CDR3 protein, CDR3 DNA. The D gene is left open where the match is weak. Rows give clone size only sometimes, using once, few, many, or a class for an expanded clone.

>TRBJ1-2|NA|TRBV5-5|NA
CASSHLPGVYGYTF
TGTGCCAGCAGCCACCTCCCGGGGGTATATGGCTACACCTTC
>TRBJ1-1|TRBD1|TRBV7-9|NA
CASSYIDRENTEAFF
TGTGCCAGCAGCTATATAGACAGGGAGAACACTGAAGCTTTCTTT
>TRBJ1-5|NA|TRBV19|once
CASSPGGRGNQPQHF
TGTGCCAGTAGTCCCGGGGGACGTGGCAATCAGCCCCAGCATTTT
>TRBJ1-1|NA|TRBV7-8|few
CASSSNEPEAFF
TGTGCCAGCAGCTCCAATGAGCCTGAAGCTTTCTTT
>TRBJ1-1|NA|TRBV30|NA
CAWAKGVNTEAFF
TGTGCCTGGGCCAAGGGAGTGAACACTGAAGCTTTCTTT
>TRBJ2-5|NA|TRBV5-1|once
CASSLAEETQYF
TGCGCCAGCAGCTTGGCCGAGGAGACCCAGTACTTC
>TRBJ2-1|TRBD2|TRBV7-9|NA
CASQGLAGDEQFF
TGTGCCAGCCAGGGACTAGCGGGGGATGAGCAGTTCTTC
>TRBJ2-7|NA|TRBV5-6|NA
CASSFPGYEQYF
TGTGCCAGCAGCTTTCCGGGCTACGAGCAGTACTTC
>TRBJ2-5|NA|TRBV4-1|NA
CASSQEVGSLRETQYF
TGCGCCAGCAGCCAAGAGGTAGGGAGCTTGCGCGAGACCCAGTACTTC
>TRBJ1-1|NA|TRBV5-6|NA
CASSFRARLNTEAFF
TGTGCCAGCAGCTTCCGGGCGAGACTTAACACTGAAGCTTTCTTT
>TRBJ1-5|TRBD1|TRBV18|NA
CASSPGTGLSNQPQHF
TGTGCCAGCTCACCCGGGACAGGGCTTAGCAATCAGCCCCAGCATTTT
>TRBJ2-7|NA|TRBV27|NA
CASSFVGRPALYEQYF
TGTGCCAGCAGTTTTGTAGGGCGCCCGGCGCTCTACGAGCAGTACTTC
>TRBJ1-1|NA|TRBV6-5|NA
CASSYSLKGDTEAFF
TGTGCCAGCAGTTACTCATTGAAGGGAGACACTGAAGCTTTCTTT
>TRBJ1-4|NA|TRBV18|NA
CASSPTVGAREKLFF
TGTGCCAGCTCACCGACAGTAGGGGCGCGGGAAAAACTGTTTTTT
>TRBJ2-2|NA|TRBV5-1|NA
CASSLSGAPNTGELFF
TGCGCCAGCAGCTTGTCTGGGGCGCCGAACACCGGGGAGCTGTTTTTT
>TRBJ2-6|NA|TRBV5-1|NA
CASTSGSGANVLTF
TGCGCCAGCACTTCAGGCTCTGGGGCCAACGTCCTGACTTTC
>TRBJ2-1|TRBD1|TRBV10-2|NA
CASNPDRAYNEQFF
TGCGCCAGCAATCCGGACAGGGCGTACAATGAGCAGTTCTTC
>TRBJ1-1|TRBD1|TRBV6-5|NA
CASGTGTNTEAFF
TGTGCCAGCGGGACAGGGACGAACACTGAAGCTTTCTTT
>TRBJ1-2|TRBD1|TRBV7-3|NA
CASSLGDRDPLTF
TGTGCCAGCAGCTTAGGGGACAGGGATCCTCTGACCTTC
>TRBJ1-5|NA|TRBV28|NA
CASSLRRNSNQPQHF
TGTGCCAGCAGTTTAAGACGGAATAGCAATCAGCCCCAGCATTTT
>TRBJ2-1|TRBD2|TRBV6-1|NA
CASSVWLAGEGEQFF
TGTGCCAGCAGTGTTTGGCTAGCGGGAGAGGGTGAGCAGTTCTTC
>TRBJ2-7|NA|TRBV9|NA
CASSGGPSYEQYF
TGTGCCAGCAGCGGGGGGCCCTCCTACGAGCAGTACTTC
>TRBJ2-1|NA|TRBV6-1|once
CASSEEGLTYNEQFF
TGTGCCAGCAGTGAAGAGGGCCTCACCTACAATGAGCAGTTCTTC
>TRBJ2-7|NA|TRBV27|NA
CASSLSSPLTGVMYEQYF
TGTGCCAGCAGTTTATCGAGCCCCCTGACTGGAGTTATGTACGAGCAGTACTTC
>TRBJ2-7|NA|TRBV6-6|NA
CASSPPGGTDEQYF
TGTGCCAGCAGTCCCCCTGGGGGGACAGACGAGCAGTACTTC
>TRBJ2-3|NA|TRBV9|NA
CASSASVFSTDTQYF
TGTGCCAGCAGTGCTAGCGTCTTTTCCACAGATACGCAGTATTTT
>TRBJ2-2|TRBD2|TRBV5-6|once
CASSLATGGANTGELFF
TGTGCCAGCAGCTTGGCCACGGGAGGGGCGAACACCGGGGAGCTGTTTTTT
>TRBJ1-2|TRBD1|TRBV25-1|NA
CASSEYGRDRVGGYTF
TGTGCCAGCAGTGAATACGGTAGAGACAGGGTCGGTGGCTACACCTTC
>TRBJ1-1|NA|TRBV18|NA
CASSLTGPMNTEAFF
TGTGCCAGCTCACTAACGGGGCCAATGAACACTGAAGCTTTCTTT
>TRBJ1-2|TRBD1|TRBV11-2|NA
CASSFTGQGQGYTF
TGTGCCAGCAGCTTCACTGGACAGGGTCAAGGCTACACCTTC
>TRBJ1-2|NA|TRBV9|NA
CASSLGGSYTF
TGTGCCAGCAGCCTTGGGGGCAGCTACACCTTC
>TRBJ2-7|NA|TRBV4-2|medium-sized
CASSQALEAHYEQYF
TGTGCCAGCAGCCAAGCCCTAGAGGCCCATTACGAGCAGTACTTC
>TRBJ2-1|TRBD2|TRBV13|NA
CASSFRAGTLWDEQFF
TGTGCCAGCAGCTTCCGAGCGGGGACCCTTTGGGATGAGCAGTTCTTC
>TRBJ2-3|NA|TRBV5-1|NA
CASAPVADHTQYF
TGCGCCAGCGCCCCCGTGGCAGACCATACGCAGTATTTT
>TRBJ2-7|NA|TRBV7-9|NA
CASSPQRNEQYF
TGTGCCAGCAGCCCCCAGAGGAACGAGCAGTACTTC